What follows is one T cell receptor (beta chain) and its context. Its antigen remains unidentified. Clones were read by immunoSEQ multiplex PCR, and TCRdb kept only the in-frame ones, dropping some. The repertoire consists of 30,000 to 35,000 clones, with about 84% occurring once and the leading ten covering about 4%. These data belong to a study of T cell responses to AZD1222 COVID-19 vaccine. Regarding the study as a whole: After two AZD1222 doses, spike-specific TCR breadth and depth rose versus day 0.

Whether given at about 4 or about 12 weeks, second doses were pooled. Germline V gene sequence: CDR1 SGDLS, CDR2 YYNGEE. The CDR3 is made up of 15 amino acids. V was shortened by 3 bases and J by 0 bases, with 11 bases between the two germline ends. The starting material was peripheral blood, obtained 28 days after the second AZD1222 dose. This TCR came from an adult who received the AZD1222 COVID-19 vaccine. The V call is TRBV9, the J call TRBJ2-3, with D perhaps being TRBD1 or TRBD2 (5 bases each). As DNA, the CDR3 is TGTGCCAGCAGCGCCGGGACCCTTAGCACAGATACGCAGTATTTT. The encoded protein is CASSAGTLSTDTQYF. Filled out from reference TRBV9 and TRBJ2-3, the complete variable domain reads DSGVTQTPKHLITATGQRVTLRCSPRSGDLSVYWYQQSLDQGLQFLIQYYNGEERAKGNILERFSAQQFPDLHSELNLSSLELGDSALYFCASSAGTLSTDTQYFGPGTRLTVL.